The 27 T cell receptor beta chains reported below all come from one sample, sequenced in a study of T cell clones after liver transplantation. The protocol was immunoSEQ multiplex PCR, while the TCRdb copy is restricted to in-frame clones and leaves out a portion. The sample holds some 120,000 clones, about nine tenths seen once. The starting material was CD4+ T cells from blood, obtained 12 months after liver transplant. These receptors were collected from a human patient who received a liver transplant. Some T cells may be graft donor cells.

This chain uses TRBV29-1 with TRBJ1-1, with 8 bases identical to TRBD1. V was clipped by 6 bases and J by 4 bases; unmatched bases: 4. The germline V gene has CDR1 SQVTM and CDR2 ANQGSEA. The CDR3 has 12 residues. The CDR3 sequence is CSVRGLGTEAFF. As DNA, the CDR3 is TGCAGCGTCAGGGGGCTCGGCACTGAAGCTTTCTTT.

The chain employs TRBV27 and TRBJ1-1, with 8 positions matching TRBD1. The V and J ends lost 0 bases and 5 bases, in that order; junction bases with no gene match: 2. Germline values: CDR1 MNHEY, CDR2 SMNVEV (reference sequence). CDR3 length equals 14 residues. The CDR3 bases are TGTGCCAGCAGTTTATCGAGGACAGGGACTGAAGCTTTCTTT. It codes for CASSLSRTGTEAFF.

The chain combines TRBV6-5 with TRBJ1-1; 7 nucleotides line up with TRBD1. Germline V gives CDR1 MNHEY, CDR2 SVGAGI. This CDR3 region has 13 residues. V shed 8 bases and J 5 bases; nucleotides not matched to a gene: 8. The CDR3 sequence: CASADRRATEAFF. The CDR3 nucleotides are TGTGCCAGCGCGGACAGGAGAGCGACTGAAGCTTTCTTT.

The J gene is TRBJ2-7, the V gene TRBV27, with 13 bases that match TRBD2. Germline values: CDR1 MNHEY, CDR2 SMNVEV (reference sequence). J gave up 4 bases and V 3 bases, and 3 bases lay outside the gene matches. This CDR3 contains 15 residues. CDR3 in DNA: TGTGCCAGCAGTTTCCGGACTAGCGGGAGTTACGAGCAGTACTTC. It is translated as CASSFRTSGSYEQYF.

This chain joins TRBV11-2 and TRBJ2-2; possibly TRBD1 for D (6 bases). Germline CDR1 is SGHAT and CDR2 is FQNNGV. The length of the CDR3 is 13 residues. The V end was cut by 2 bases, the J end by 6 bases, with 7 bases between. CDR3 nucleotides: TGTGCCAGCAGCTTACAGGGGCCCGGGGAGCTGTTTTTT. Translating it yields CASSLQGPGELFF.

This rearrangement joins TRBV5-1 to TRBJ1-2; tentative D call: TRBD1 (5 bases). V shed 6 bases and J shed 8 bases, with 23 bases lying between them. The CDR3 runs to 15 residues. Germline CDR1 and CDR2: SGHRS and YFSETQ. For the CDR3, the DNA is TGCGCCAGCAACCTCCTCCAGACAGCCCACTGGGGCTACACCTTC. Protein: CASNLLQTAHWGYTF.

This rearrangement joins TRBV7-3 to TRBJ1-3; D uncertain. Trimming removed 0 bases at V and 6 bases at J, with 9 bases between. The V gene's germline CDR1 is SGHTA and CDR2 FQGTGA. CDR3 length: 14 amino acids. The CDR3 bases are TGTGCCAGCAGCTTAACAAGGGAGTCAAACACCATATATTTT. Encoded protein: CASSLTRESNTIYF.

The chain links TRBV29-1 to TRBJ1-1; tentatively, D is TRBD1 (6 bases). Germline V gene lookup returns CDR1 SQVTM and CDR2 ANQGSEA. The V gene lost 6 bases and the J gene lost 5 bases, with 16 bases spanning the gap. This CDR3 has 13 residues. CDR3 sequence (DNA): TGCAGCGTAACCGGGACAACGGAAACTGAAGCTTTCTTT. This gives the protein CSVTGTTETEAFF.

The chain is built from TRBV4-1 and TRBJ2-5; D possibly corresponds to TRBD2 (6 bases). Germline CDR1 is MGHRA and CDR2 is YSYEKL. CDR3 length: 18 amino acids. With 0 bases removed from V and 0 bases from J, the gap between germline ends came to 17 bases. The CDR3: CASSQDRRQTRYQETQYF. The CDR3 DNA reads TGCGCCAGCAGCCAAGATCGGAGGCAGACTAGGTACCAAGAGACCCAGTACTTC.

The chain carries TRBV5-1 and TRBJ1-1, with D unresolved. The CDR3 covers 13 residues. Trimming pared 6 bases from V and 4 bases from J, leaving 13 bases between. Germline V gives CDR1 SGHRS, CDR2 YFSETQ. Here the CDR3 reads CASTDGVGTEAFF. The DNA for the CDR3 is TGCGCCAGCACCGACGGGGTCGGCACTGAAGCTTTCTTT.

This clone was observed a single time. The chain carries TRBV30 and TRBJ1-6; no clear D gene. There are 14 residues in the CDR3. The V end was cut by 3 bases, the J end by 7 bases, with 13 bases between. Germline CDR1 reads GTSNPN; CDR2 reads SVGIG (reference sequence). As DNA, the CDR3 is TGTGCCTGGAGCGGACGGAGGTCCAATTCACCCCTCCACTTT. Translated: CAWSGRRSNSPLHF.

The rearrangement links TRBV19 to TRBJ1-1; tentative D call: TRBD1 (6 bases). Germline V gene data show CDR1 as LNHDA and CDR2 as SQIVND (reference sequence). This CDR3 has 17 amino acids. Trimming cost V 10 bases and J 8 bases, with 32 bases left between them. CDR3 DNA sequence: TGTGCCACATCCCATCGGGACACACTAGTCCAGACGAAAGAAGCTTTCTTT. Amino acids: CATSHRDTLVQTKEAFF.

The chain joins TRBV28 to TRBJ1-4; TRBD1 is a possible D gene (5 bases). Trimming took 2 bases from V and 8 from J, leaving 9 bases between them. CDR3 size: 13 residues. Germline V CDR1 and CDR2: MDHEN, SYDVKM. CDR3 loop: CASSLGAPEKLFF. The CDR3 DNA reads as TGTGCCAGCAGTTTAGGGGCGCCGGAAAAACTGTTTTTT.

The J gene is TRBJ1-4, the V gene TRBV6-7; 8 bases map to TRBD1. TRBV6-7 belongs to the ORF category, with a function that is uncertain. The ends lost 6 bases at V and 5 bases at J; junction bases unmatched: 8. The CDR3 extends over 15 amino acids. Here the CDR3 reads CASRDIDRGNEKLFF. The DNA of the CDR3 is TGTGCCAGCAGGGATATAGACAGGGGAAATGAAAAACTGTTTTTT.

This clone has only one observation. This chain links TRBV5-1 with TRBJ2-1, with TRBD1 matching 7 bases. V lost 1 base, J lost 8 bases, and 9 bases stayed unmatched. Germline values: CDR1 SGHRS, CDR2 YFSETQ. CDR3 length equals 15 residues. The CDR3 here is CASSLLEQGMDEQFF. The CDR3 DNA sequence: TGCGCCAGCAGCTTGCTAGAACAGGGGATGGATGAGCAGTTCTTC.

The chain uses TRBV11-3 and TRBJ2-7; unclear D gene. The CDR3 sequence is 15 residues long. The germline CDR1 and CDR2 sequences are SGHNT and YENEEA. The V end lost 1 base, the J end lost 6 bases, and 16 bases lay between the germline ends. The CDR3 DNA sequence: TGTGCCAGCAGCTTAGTTATTTCGGGTTCCCCCGAGCAGTACTTC. It yields the protein CASSLVISGSPEQYF.

The V gene is TRBV5-1, the J gene TRBJ1-3, with 7 bases aligning to TRBD1. Germline V gene sequence: CDR1 SGHRS, CDR2 YFSETQ. After removal of 4 bases from V and 2 bases from J, the junction contained 6 bases not matched to a gene. The CDR3 spans 15 residues. CDR3: CASSATGSPGNTIYF. The CDR3 region has the DNA TGCGCCAGCAGCGCGACAGGGAGTCCTGGAAACACCATATATTTT.

The chain uses TRBV2 and TRBJ1-1, with D unclear. The V gene lost 8 bases and the J gene lost 1 base, with 11 bases spanning the gap. Germline values: CDR1 SNHLY, CDR2 FYNNEI. The CDR3 spans 13 residues. The CDR3 is CASAVGPNTEAFF. Written as DNA, the CDR3 is TGTGCCAGCGCGGTTGGGCCGAACACTGAAGCTTTCTTT.

The CDR3 loop is CASSEYAGGYGYTF. The CDR3 nucleotides are TGTGCCAGCAGTGAATACGCAGGGGGCTATGGCTACACCTTC. This chain connects TRBV2 to TRBJ1-2; TRBD1 aligns across 7 bases. The CDR3 has 14 residues. In germline, CDR1 is SNHLY, CDR2 FYNNEI. The J segment lost 4 bases and the V segment lost 2 bases, leaving 4 bases of the junction unmatched. The full variable domain, completed using reference TRBV2 and TRBJ1-2, is EPEVTQTPSHQVTQMGQEVILRCVPISNHLYFYWYRQILGQKVEFLVSFYNNEISEKSEIFDDQFSVERPDGSNFTLKIRSTKLEDSAMYFCASSEYAGGYGYTFGSGTRLTVV.

The chain employs TRBV11-1 and TRBJ1-1; D remains unclear. CDR1 is SGHAT, CDR2 FQDESV, per germline (reference sequence). The germline V and J ends were trimmed by 2 bases and 0 bases, with 7 bases remaining between them. CDR3 length: 14 residues. CDR3 region: CASSLSRVNTEAFF. CDR3 DNA sequence: TGTGCCAGCAGCTTAAGTAGGGTGAACACTGAAGCTTTCTTT. The full variable domain, completed using reference TRBV11-1 and TRBJ1-1, is EAEVAQSPRYKITEKSQAVAFWCDPISGHATLYWYRQILGQGPELLVQFQDESVVDDSQLPKDRFSAERLKGVDSTLKIQPAELGDSAMYLCASSLSRVNTEAFFGQGTRLTVV.

The chain is built from TRBV7-2 and TRBJ1-2; D gene uncertain. This CDR3 spans 13 amino acids. Germline CDR1 and CDR2: SGHTA and FQGNSA. Between the trimmed V and J ends, which lost 6 bases and 7 bases, there was a span of 15 bases. CDR3 sequence: CASRPGSTAGYTF. As DNA, the CDR3 is TGTGCCAGCAGACCCGGATCCACGGCTGGCTACACCTTC. The full variable domain, in which reference TRBV7-2 and TRBJ1-2 provide the parts outside the CDR3, is GAGVSQSPSNKVTEKGKDVELRCDPISGHTALYWYRQSLGQGLEFLIYFQGNSAPDKSGLPSDRFSAERTGGSVSTLTIQRTQQEDSAVYLCASRPGSTAGYTFGSGTRLTVV.

This chain links TRBV5-1 with TRBJ2-3; 9 nucleotides line up with TRBD1. The CDR3 sequence is 17 residues long. V shed 4 bases, J shed 3 bases, and the junction held 12 bases outside the gene matches. Germline CDR1 and CDR2: SGHRS and YFSETQ. CDR3 region: CASSLDIGQGPTDTQYF. The CDR3 nucleotides are TGCGCCAGCAGCCTGGATATAGGACAGGGGCCTACAGATACGCAGTATTTT.

This clone was detected only once. V gene TRBV6-5 combines with J gene TRBJ2-6; D is tentatively TRBD1 or TRBD2 (6 bases each). Between the trimmed V and J ends, which lost 8 bases and 4 bases, there was a span of 9 bases. The V gene's germline CDR1 is MNHEY and CDR2 SVGAGI. The CDR3 is made up of 13 amino acids. CDR3 coding DNA: TGTGCCAGCGGGGGGCTCGGGGCCAACGTCCTGACTTTC. Amino acids: CASGGLGANVLTF.

This chain connects TRBV12-5 to TRBJ2-1; possible D gene TRBD2, 5 bases. Germline V CDR1 and CDR2: LGHNT, FRNRAP. CDR3 length: 15 amino acids. V dropped 0 bases and J dropped 8 bases, with 14 bases sitting between them. The CDR3 DNA follows: TGTGCTAGTGGTTTGGTAGTATCATCCGGGGATGAGCAGTTCTTC. This codes for CASGLVVSSGDEQFF.

On this clone: Other nucleotide sequences from this sample produce the same CDR3. V and J are TRBV5-1 and TRBJ2-7; D is uncertain. Per germline, CDR1 SGHRS and CDR2 YFSETQ. V shed 0 bases and J shed 4 bases, with 8 bases lying between them. The CDR3 spans 13 residues. CDR3 DNA sequence: TGCGCCAGCAGCTTGGTAGCCGAGTACGAGCAGTACTTC. Protein: CASSLVAEYEQYF.

This chain uses TRBV30 with TRBJ1-1; D is possibly TRBD1 (5 bases). This CDR3 has 13 amino acids. From germline, CDR1 is GTSNPN and CDR2 SVGIG (reference sequence). Trimming took 4 bases from V and 3 from J, leaving 12 bases between them. The CDR3 sequence is CAWKKGEDTEAFF. The CDR3 DNA is TGTGCCTGGAAAAAAGGGGAGGACACTGAAGCTTTCTTT. Based on the CDR3 plus reference TRBV30 and TRBJ1-1, the full variable domain is SQTIHQWPATLVQPVGSPLSLECTVEGTSNPNLYWYRQAAGRGLQLLFYSVGIGQISSEVPQNLSASRPQDRQFILSSKKLLLSDSGFYLCAWKKGEDTEAFFGQGTRLTVV.

The genes are TRBV10-3 and TRBJ1-4, with D uncertain. V was shortened by 5 bases and J by 8 bases, with 15 bases between the two germline ends. The germline V gene encodes CDR1 ENHRY and CDR2 SYGVKD. This CDR3 contains 14 residues. In nucleotides, the CDR3 is TGTGCCATCAGTACGACGCCCCCGGGGGAAAAACTGTTTTTT. Protein sequence: CAISTTPPGEKLFF.